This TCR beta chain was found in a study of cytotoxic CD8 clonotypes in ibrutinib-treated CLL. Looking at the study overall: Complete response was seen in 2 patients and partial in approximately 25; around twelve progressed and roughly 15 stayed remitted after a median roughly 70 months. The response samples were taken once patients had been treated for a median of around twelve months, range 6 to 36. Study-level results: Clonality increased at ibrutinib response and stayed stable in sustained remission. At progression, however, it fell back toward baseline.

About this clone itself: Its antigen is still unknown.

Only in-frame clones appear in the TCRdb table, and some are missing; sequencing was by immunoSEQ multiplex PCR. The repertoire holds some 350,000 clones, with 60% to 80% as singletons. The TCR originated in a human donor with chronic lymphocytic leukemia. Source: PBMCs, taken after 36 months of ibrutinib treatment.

CDR3 loop: CASSETTGVEKLFF. Written as DNA, the CDR3 is TGTGCCAGCAGTGAAACGACAGGGGTTGAAAAACTGTTTTTT. The chain recombines TRBV6-1 with TRBJ1-4, with 8 bases matching TRBD1. The germline V gene encodes CDR1 MNHNS and CDR2 SASEGT. This CDR3 is 14 amino acids long. Unmatched junction bases numbered 3, after V lost 2 bases and J lost 7 bases.